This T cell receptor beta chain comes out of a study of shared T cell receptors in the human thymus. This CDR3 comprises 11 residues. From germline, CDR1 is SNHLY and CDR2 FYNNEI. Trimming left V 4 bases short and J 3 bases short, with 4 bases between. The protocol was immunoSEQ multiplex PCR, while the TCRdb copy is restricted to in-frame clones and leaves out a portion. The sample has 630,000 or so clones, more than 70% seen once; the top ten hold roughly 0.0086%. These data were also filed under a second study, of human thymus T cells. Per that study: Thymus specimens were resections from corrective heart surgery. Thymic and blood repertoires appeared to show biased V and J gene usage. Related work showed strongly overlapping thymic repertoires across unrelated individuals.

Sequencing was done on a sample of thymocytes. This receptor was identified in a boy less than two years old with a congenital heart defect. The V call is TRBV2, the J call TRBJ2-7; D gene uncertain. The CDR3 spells CASSVHYEQYF. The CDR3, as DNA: TGTGCCAGCAGTGTTCACTACGAGCAGTACTTC. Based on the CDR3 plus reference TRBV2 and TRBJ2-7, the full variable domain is EPEVTQTPSHQVTQMGQEVILRCVPISNHLYFYWYRQILGQKVEFLVSFYNNEISEKSEIFDDQFSVERPDGSNFTLKIRSTKLEDSAMYFCASSVHYEQYFGPGTRLTVT.